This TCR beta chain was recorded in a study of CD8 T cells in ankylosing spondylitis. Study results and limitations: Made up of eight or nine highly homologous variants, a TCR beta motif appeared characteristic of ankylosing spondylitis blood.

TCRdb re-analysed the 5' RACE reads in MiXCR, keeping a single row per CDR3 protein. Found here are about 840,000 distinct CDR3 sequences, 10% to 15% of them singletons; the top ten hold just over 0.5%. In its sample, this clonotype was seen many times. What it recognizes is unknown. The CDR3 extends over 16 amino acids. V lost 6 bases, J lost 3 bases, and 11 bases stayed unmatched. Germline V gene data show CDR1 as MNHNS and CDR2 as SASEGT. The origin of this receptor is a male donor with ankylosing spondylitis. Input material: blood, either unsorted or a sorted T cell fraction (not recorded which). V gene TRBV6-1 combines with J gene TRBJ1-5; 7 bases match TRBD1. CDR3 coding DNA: TGTGCCAGCAGGCCTGATCCTGGACAGGTCAATCAGCCCCAGCATTTT. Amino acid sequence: CASRPDPGQVNQPQHF.